This T cell receptor (beta chain) comes out of a study of blood T cell repertoires in COVID-19. V was pared by 0 bases and J by 4 bases, with 13 bases between. Germline values: CDR1 SGDLS, CDR2 YYNGEE. This CDR3 region has 15 residues. Original methodology: Cell counts per sample came from amplifying reference gene primers. Assay used: immunoSEQ multiplex PCR; TCRdb lists only in-frame clones, some missing. V, J and clone size were drawn from that table, and D and trimming were deduced from the DNA. The sample yields about 210,000 clones, over 75% seen once. Cohorts were determined from participant-reported clinical history.

The chain employs TRBV9 and TRBJ1-1; maybe TRBD1 (6 bases). This clonotype originated in a man under 40 with acute COVID-19. The sample was PBMCs or T cells enriched from blood (not recorded which). CDR3 amino acids: CASSVGGQGFTEAFF. The CDR3 DNA reads TGTGCCAGCAGCGTAGGGGGTCAGGGGTTCACTGAAGCTTTCTTT.